This T cell receptor (beta chain) came from a study of shared T cell receptors in the human thymus. The CDR3 totals 16 residues. Germline V lookup: CDR1 MGHRA, CDR2 YSYEKL. The V segment lost 3 bases and the J segment 4 bases; nucleotides outside the gene matches: 9. Only in-frame clones appear in the TCRdb table, and some are missing; sequencing was by immunoSEQ multiplex PCR. The sample holds just under 550,000 clones, 78% seen once. These sequences were also reported in another study, on human thymus T cells. As that study records: Serving as donors were healthy Finnish infants, each of whom was having open corrective surgery for congenital heart defects. Corrective heart surgery yielded resections, and these provided the thymus tissue. Across thymic and blood repertoires, the usage of V and J genes appeared to be biased. Related work found strong thymic repertoire overlap between unrelated individuals.

The receptor was isolated from a boy under two years old with a congenital heart defect. The material sequenced was thymocytes. The V gene is TRBV4-1, the J gene TRBJ2-3, with 8 positions matching TRBD1. CDR3 bases: TGCGCCAGCAGCCACCGACAGGGGAGACTACCAGATACGCAGTATTTT. This encodes CASSHRQGRLPDTQYF.